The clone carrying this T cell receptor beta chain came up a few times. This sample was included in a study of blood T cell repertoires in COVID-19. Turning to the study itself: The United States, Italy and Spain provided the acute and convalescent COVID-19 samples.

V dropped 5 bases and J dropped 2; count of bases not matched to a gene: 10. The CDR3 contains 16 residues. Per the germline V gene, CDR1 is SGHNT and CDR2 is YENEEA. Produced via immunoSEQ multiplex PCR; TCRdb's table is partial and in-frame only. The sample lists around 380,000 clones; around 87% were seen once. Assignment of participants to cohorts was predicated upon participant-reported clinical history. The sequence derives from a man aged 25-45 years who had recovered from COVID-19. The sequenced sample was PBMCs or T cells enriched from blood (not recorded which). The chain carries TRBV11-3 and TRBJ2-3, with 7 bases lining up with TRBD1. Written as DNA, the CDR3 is TGTGCCAGCAGCCTGGACAGGTATTGGGACACAGATACGCAGTATTTT. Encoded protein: CASSLDRYWDTDTQYF.